This passage covers 17 T cell receptor beta chains from one sample sequenced in a study of tumor and adjacent non-tumor tissue in lung cancer. The template was RNA from unsorted bulk tissue. A modified ARM-PCR protocol with three rounds of nested PCR amplified TCRbeta. Each CDR3 protein gets one entry after TCRdb re-called the multiplex PCR reads with MiXCR. The sample holds some 74,000 distinct CDR3 sequences, roughly 72% seen once. The source material was lung tumor tissue. The receptors stem from a woman aged 40 to 50 with non-small cell lung cancer.

There are a few counts of this clonotype. This chain links TRBV11-2 with TRBJ1-1; D uncertain. Germline CDR1 reads SGHAT; CDR2 reads FQNNGV. V lost 9 bases and J lost 12, with 20 bases in between. The CDR3 runs to 12 residues. The DNA for the CDR3 is TGTGCCAGTAGCAATTCGGGGTTTGAGTCTTTCTTT. This encodes CASSNSGFESFF.

This clonotype was observed at least ten times. The rearrangement uses TRBV29-1 and TRBJ2-7, with 12 positions matching TRBD2. The germline V gene encodes CDR1 SQVTM and CDR2 ANQGSEA. With V trimmed by 7 bases and J by 4 bases, 11 bases remained unmatched. There are 15 residues in the CDR3. CDR3 sequence reads: CSGETLTSGGYEQYF. CDR3 nucleotide sequence: TGCAGCGGCGAAACTTTGACTAGCGGGGGTTACGAGCAGTACTTC.

This clonotype was observed many times. The chain combines TRBV5-4 with TRBJ2-2; either TRBD1 or TRBD2 may fit D (5 bases each). Trimming removed 7 bases at V and 1 base at J, with 8 bases between. This CDR3 has 13 residues. The germline CDR1 and CDR2 sequences are SGHNT and YYREEE (reference sequence). CDR3: CASGGQNTGELFF. The CDR3 DNA is TGTGCCAGCGGAGGACAGAACACCGGGGAGCTGTTTTTT.

The chain carries TRBV20-1 and TRBJ1-6; D possibly corresponds to TRBD1 (5 bases). The CDR3 covers 16 residues. Germline CDR1 and CDR2: DFQATT and SNEGSKA (reference sequence). CDR3 region: CRASEDPRVNNSPLHF. CDR3 in DNA: TGCAGAGCAAGCGAAGACCCCAGGGTGAATAATTCACCCCTCCACTTT.

There are many counts of this clonotype. The genes are TRBV14 and TRBJ2-5; 9 nucleotides align to TRBD1. After removal of 5 bases from V and 5 bases from J, the junction contained 9 bases not matched to a gene. Germline assignment: CDR1 SGHDN and CDR2 FVKESK. The CDR3 length is 15 residues. DNA for the CDR3: TGTGCCAGCAGCACCCAACAGGGGGCGCGGGAGACCCAGTACTTC. Its translation: CASSTQQGARETQYF.

The V gene is TRBV24-1, the J gene TRBJ2-1, with TRBD2 matching over 9 bases. Germline V CDR1 and CDR2: KGHDR, SFDVKD. Trimming took 8 bases from V and 3 from J; bases not matched to a gene: 7. The CDR3 is 15 residues long. This CDR3 reads CATTHRTSVYNEQFF. CDR3 coding DNA: TGTGCCACCACTCATCGGACTAGCGTCTACAATGAGCAGTTCTTC.

Notes on this clonotype: The CDR3 carries no conserved terminal phenylalanine or tryptophan, so it likely arises from a read error. V usage is TRBV28 and J usage is TRBJ1-4; D gene unclear. The CDR3 extends over 14 amino acids. The germline V gene has CDR1 MDHEN and CDR2 SYDVKM. V shed 3 bases and J shed 6 bases, with 11 bases lying between them. The CDR3: CASSFGVQYEKLFL. The DNA for the CDR3 is TGTGCCAGCAGTTTTGGTGTACAGTATGAAAAACTGTTTTTG.

This clonotype was counted a few times. This may arise from a read error, as a much more abundant clone is one base away. V gene TRBV28 combines with J gene TRBJ2-3; D is ambiguous. Germline V CDR1 and CDR2: MDHEN, SYDVKM. This CDR3 comprises 12 residues. The CDR3 DNA is TGTACCACCGAAAGACGCACAGATACGCAGTATTTT. As protein: CTTERRTDTQYF.

Turning to this clonotype: The germline gene is not matched at one end of the junction; a read error may be the cause. The chain recombines TRBV6-1 with TRBJ2-2; 7 nucleotides line up with TRBD1. The CDR3 runs to 16 residues. Germline V lookup: CDR1 MNHNS, CDR2 SASEGT. The CDR3 DNA is TGTACCAGCAGTTTTAGGGCCCTCCAGGGGGCCGGGGAGCTGTTTTTT. Translating it yields CTSSFRALQGAGELFF.

In regard to this clonotype: A single base separates this from a much larger clone, so it may be a read error. The CDR3 ends on some other residue instead of the conserved phenylalanine or tryptophan, so this is likely a read error. V gene TRBV28 combines with J gene TRBJ2-2; D unclear. The CDR3 runs to 14 residues. Trimming pared 7 bases from V and 0 bases from J, leaving 9 bases between. In germline, CDR1 is MDHEN, CDR2 SYDVKM. CDR3 nucleotide sequence: TGTGCCAGCATGGAACGGACGAACACCGGGGAGCTGTTTGTT. Protein product: CASMERTNTGELFV.

This clonotype was observed many times. This chain connects TRBV5-1 to TRBJ2-1, with D perhaps assigned TRBD1 or TRBD2 (5 bases each). The length of the CDR3 is 17 residues. The V gene's germline CDR1 is SGHRS and CDR2 YFSETQ. V was shortened by 4 bases and J by 0 bases, with 17 bases between the two germline ends. CDR3 bases: TGCGCCAGCAGCAGGGAAATCGGGACCCGCTCCTACAATGAGCAGTTCTTC. Translation: CASSREIGTRSYNEQFF.

With regard to this clonotype: The CDR3 ends on some other residue instead of the conserved phenylalanine or tryptophan, so this is likely a read error. The chain employs TRBV10-3 and TRBJ2-5; the D call may be TRBD1 or TRBD2 (7 bases each). CDR3 size: 15 residues. Germline V gene sequence: CDR1 ENHRY, CDR2 SYGVKD. The V and J ends lost 4 bases and 1 base respectively, with 13 bases between them. Here the CDR3 reads CAISAQGRGQETQYI. In DNA, the CDR3 is TGTGCCATCAGTGCACAGGGGAGGGGCCAAGAGACCCAGTACATC.

Worth noting for this clonotype: Because the CDR3 is missing its conserved closing phenylalanine or tryptophan, this is likely a read error. This chain joins TRBV12-3 or TRBV12-4 and TRBJ1-6; tentative D call: TRBD1 (5 bases). The CDR3 covers 14 residues. The germline V and J ends were trimmed by 4 bases and 7 bases, with 11 bases remaining between them. The CDR3 spells CASSSGGTNSPLHS. CDR3 coding DNA: TGTGCCAGCAGTTCGGGTGGGACGAATTCACCCCTCCACTCT.

This clonotype has a handful of counts. A read error may explain this, as a much larger clone is one base away. This chain connects TRBV7-9 to TRBJ2-1, with D perhaps TRBD1 or TRBD2 (6 bases each). The germline gives CDR1 SEHNR, CDR2 FQNEAQ (reference sequence). The CDR3 loop spans 14 amino acids. The CDR3 protein is CASGGTRGTNERFF. The CDR3 DNA follows: TGTGCCAGCGGAGGGACCCGGGGGACAAATGAGCGGTTCTTC.

As for this clonotype: An end of the junction differs from the germline gene, which may be a read error. The rearrangement joins TRBV11-3 to TRBJ2-3; 8 bases line up with TRBD1. Germline CDR1 SGHNT, CDR2 YENEEA. The CDR3 extends over 16 amino acids. CDR3 sequence: CASSHRTGGRMDTQYF. The CDR3, as DNA: TGTGCCAGCAGCCATCGAACAGGGGGAAGGATGGATACACAGTATTTT.

The chain is built from TRBV7-8 and TRBJ2-7; possible D gene TRBD1, 5 bases. The V gene's germline CDR1 is SGHVS and CDR2 FQNEAQ. The ends were cut back, 9 bases at V and 7 bases at J, with 25 bases in the middle. The CDR3 is made up of 15 amino acids. CDR3 bases: TGTGCCAGGAGCCCACAGTCGGCAGGGATCCAAGAGCAGTACTTC. Translating it yields CARSPQSAGIQEQYF.

In regard to this clonotype: At one of its ends the junction is not consistent with the germline gene, which may arise from a read error. The chain has TRBV29-1 and TRBJ2-1; maybe TRBD2 (7 bases). Germline V lookup: CDR1 SQVTM, CDR2 ANQGSEA. The length of the CDR3 is 16 residues. The CDR3 nucleotides read TGCACCGTTGAGGCAATGACTAGTGGGAGGGGGGGTGAACAGTTCTTC. It yields the protein CTVEAMTSGRGGEQFF.